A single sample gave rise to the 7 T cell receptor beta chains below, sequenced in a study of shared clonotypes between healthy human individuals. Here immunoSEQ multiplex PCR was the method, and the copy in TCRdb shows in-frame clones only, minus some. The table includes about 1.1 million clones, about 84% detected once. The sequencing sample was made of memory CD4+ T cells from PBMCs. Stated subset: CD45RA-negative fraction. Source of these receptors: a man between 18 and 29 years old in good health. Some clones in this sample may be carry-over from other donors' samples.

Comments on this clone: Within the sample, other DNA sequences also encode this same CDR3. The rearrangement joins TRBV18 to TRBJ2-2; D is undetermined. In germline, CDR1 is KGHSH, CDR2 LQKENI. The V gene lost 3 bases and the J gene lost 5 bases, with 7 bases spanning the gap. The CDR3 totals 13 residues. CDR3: CASSPLGTGELFF. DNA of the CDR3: TGTGCCAGCTCACCTTTAGGGACCGGGGAGCTGTTTTTT.

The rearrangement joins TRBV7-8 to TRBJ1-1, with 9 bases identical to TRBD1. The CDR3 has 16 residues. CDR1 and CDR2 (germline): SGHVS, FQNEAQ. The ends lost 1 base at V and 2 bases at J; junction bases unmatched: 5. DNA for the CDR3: TGTGCCAGCAGCTTAGATTGGGGACAGGGTAACACTGAAGCTTTCTTT. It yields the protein CASSLDWGQGNTEAFF. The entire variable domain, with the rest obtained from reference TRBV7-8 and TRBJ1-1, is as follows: GAGVSQSPRYKVAKRGQDVALRCDPISGHVSLFWYQQALGQGPEFLTYFQNEAQLDKSGLPSDRFFAERPEGSVSTLKIQRTQQEDSAVYLCASSLDWGQGNTEAFFGQGTRLTVV.

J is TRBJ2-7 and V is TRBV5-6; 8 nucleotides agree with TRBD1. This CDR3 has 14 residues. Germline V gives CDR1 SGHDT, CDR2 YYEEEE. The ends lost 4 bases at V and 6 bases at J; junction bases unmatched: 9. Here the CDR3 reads CASSQGQVRGEQYF. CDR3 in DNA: TGTGCCAGCAGCCAGGGACAGGTCCGGGGCGAGCAGTACTTC.

As DNA, the CDR3 is TGTGCCAGCAGCCACCGGCTAGCGGGAGTCTACGAGCAGTACTTC. It encodes CASSHRLAGVYEQYF. The gene calls are TRBV27 and TRBJ2-7; 10 nucleotides align to TRBD2. The CDR3 covers 15 residues. V gave up 6 bases and J gave up 3 bases; unmatched junction bases: 8. Germline V CDR1 and CDR2: MNHEY, SMNVEV (reference sequence).

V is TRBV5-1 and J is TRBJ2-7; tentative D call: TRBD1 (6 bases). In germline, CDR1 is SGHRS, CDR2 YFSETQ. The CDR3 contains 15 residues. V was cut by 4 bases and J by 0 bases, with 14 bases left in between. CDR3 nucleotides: TGCGCCAGCAGCGAAGCGACAGGAATCTCCTACGAGCAGTACTTC. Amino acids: CASSEATGISYEQYF.

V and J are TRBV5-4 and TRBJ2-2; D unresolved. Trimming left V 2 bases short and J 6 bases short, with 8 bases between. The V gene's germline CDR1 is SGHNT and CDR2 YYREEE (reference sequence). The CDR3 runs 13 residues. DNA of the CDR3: TGTGCCAGCAGCTTCCCCAGCCCCGGGGAGCTGTTTTTT. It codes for CASSFPSPGELFF.

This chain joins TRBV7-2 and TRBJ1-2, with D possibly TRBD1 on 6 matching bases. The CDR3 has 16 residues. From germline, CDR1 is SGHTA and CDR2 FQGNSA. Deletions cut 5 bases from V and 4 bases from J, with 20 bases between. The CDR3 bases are TGTGCCAGCAGCCCAGGGGCTGGTGAGCGTTTCTATGGCTACACCTTC. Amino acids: CASSPGAGERFYGYTF. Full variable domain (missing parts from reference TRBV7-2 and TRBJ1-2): GAGVSQSPSNKVTEKGKDVELRCDPISGHTALYWYRQSLGQGLEFLIYFQGNSAPDKSGLPSDRFSAERTGGSVSTLTIQRTQQEDSAVYLCASSPGAGERFYGYTFGSGTRLTVV.